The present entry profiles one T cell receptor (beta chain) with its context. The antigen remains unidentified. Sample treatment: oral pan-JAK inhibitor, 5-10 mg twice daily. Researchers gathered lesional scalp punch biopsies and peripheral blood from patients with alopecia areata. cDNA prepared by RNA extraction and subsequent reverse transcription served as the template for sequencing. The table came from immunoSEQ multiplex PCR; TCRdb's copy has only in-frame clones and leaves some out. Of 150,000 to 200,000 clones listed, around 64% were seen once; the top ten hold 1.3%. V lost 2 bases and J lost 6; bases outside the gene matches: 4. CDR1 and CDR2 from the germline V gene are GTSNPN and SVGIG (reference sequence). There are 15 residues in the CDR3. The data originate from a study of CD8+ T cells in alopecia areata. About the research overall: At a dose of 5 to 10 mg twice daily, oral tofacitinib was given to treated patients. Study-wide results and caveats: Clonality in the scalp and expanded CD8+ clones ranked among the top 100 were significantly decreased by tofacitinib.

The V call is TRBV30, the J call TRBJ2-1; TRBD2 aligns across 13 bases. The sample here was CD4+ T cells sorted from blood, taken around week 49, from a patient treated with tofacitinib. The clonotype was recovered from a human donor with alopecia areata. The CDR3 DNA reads TGTGCCTGGAGTCCCGGGACTAGCGGGATCAATGAGCAGTTCTTC. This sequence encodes CAWSPGTSGINEQFF.